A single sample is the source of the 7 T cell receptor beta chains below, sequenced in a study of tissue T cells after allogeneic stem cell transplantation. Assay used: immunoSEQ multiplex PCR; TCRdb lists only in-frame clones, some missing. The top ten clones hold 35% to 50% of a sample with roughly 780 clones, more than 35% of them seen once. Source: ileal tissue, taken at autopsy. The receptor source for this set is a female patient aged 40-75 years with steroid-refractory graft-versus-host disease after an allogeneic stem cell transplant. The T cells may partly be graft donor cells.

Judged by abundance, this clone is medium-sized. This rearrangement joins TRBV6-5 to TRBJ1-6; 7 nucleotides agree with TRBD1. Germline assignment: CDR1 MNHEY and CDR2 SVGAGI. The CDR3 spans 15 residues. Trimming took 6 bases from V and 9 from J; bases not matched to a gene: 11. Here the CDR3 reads CASRMTGSVSSPLHF. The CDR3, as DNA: TGTGCCAGCAGGATGACAGGGTCGGTTAGTTCACCCCTCCACTTT.

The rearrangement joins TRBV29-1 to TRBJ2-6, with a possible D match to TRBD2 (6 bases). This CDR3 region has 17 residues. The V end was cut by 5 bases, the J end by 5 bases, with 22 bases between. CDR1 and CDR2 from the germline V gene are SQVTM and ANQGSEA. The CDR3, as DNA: TGCAGCGTTTTCAGACAACTAGCATACAGTCGGGCCAACGTCCTGACTTTC. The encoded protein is CSVFRQLAYSRANVLTF.

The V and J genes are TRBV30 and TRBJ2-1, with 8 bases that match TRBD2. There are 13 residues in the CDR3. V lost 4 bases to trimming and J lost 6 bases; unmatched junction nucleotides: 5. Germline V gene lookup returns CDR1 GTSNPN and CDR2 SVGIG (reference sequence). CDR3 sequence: CAWNTGLANEQFF. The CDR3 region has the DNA TGTGCCTGGAACACCGGACTAGCCAATGAGCAGTTCTTC.

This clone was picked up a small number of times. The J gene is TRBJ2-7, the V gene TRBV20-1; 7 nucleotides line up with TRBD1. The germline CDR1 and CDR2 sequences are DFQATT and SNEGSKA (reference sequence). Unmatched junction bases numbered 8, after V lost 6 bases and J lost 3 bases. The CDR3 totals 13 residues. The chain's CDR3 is CSASRDSNYEQYF. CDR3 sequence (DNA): TGCAGTGCCAGTCGGGACAGTAACTACGAGCAGTACTTC.

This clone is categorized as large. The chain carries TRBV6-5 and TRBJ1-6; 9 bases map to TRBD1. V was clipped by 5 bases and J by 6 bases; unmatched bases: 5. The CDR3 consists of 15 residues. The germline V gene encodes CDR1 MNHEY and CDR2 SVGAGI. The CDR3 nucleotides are TGTGCCAGCAGTACACCGGGACAGGGTAATTCACCCCTCCACTTT. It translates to CASSTPGQGNSPLHF.

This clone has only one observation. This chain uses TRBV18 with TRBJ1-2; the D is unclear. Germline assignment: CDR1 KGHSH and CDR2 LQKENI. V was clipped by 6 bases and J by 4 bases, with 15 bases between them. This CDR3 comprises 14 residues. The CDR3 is CASSPSSLSYGYTF. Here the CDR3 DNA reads TGTGCCAGCTCGCCTAGCAGCCTTTCCTATGGCTACACCTTC.

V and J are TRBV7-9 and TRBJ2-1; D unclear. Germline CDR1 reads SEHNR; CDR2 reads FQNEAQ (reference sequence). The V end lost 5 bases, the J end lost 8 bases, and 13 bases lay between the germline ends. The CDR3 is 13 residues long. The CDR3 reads CASSHSLEHEQFF. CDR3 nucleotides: TGTGCCAGCAGCCATTCTTTGGAGCATGAGCAGTTCTTC.